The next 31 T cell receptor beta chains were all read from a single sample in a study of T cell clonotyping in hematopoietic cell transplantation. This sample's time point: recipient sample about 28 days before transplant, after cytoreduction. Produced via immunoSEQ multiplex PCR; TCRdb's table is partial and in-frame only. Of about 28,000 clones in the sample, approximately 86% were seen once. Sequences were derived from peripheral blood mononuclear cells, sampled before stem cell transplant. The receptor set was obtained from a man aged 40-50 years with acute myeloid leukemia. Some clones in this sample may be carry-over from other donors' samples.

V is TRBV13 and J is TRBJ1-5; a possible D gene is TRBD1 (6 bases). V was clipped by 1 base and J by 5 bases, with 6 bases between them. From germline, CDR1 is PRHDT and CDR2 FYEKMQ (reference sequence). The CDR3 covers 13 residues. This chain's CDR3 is CASSLDRDQPQHF. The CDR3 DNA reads TGTGCCAGCAGCTTAGACAGGGATCAGCCCCAGCATTTT.

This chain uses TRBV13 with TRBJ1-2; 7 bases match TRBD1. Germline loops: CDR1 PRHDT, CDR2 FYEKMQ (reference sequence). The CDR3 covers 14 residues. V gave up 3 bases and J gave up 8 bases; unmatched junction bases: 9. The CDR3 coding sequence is TGTGCCAGCAGCTTTGACAGGGCTCCGGGGGGCTACACCTTC. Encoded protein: CASSFDRAPGGYTF.

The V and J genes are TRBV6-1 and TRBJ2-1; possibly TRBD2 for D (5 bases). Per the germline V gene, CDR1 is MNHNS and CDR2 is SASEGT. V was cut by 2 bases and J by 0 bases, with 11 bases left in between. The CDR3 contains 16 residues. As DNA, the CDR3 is TGTGCCAGCAGTGAAACTAGTTTTTACTCCTACAATGAGCAGTTCTTC. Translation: CASSETSFYSYNEQFF.

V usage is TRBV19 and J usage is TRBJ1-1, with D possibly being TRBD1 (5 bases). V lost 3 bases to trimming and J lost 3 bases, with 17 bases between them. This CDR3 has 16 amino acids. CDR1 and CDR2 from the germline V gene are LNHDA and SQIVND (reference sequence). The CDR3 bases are TGTGCCAGTAGTATGAGGCAGGGTAACTTCCACACTGAAGCTTTCTTT. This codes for CASSMRQGNFHTEAFF. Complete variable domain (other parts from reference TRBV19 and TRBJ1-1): DGGITQSPKYLFRKEGQNVTLSCEQNLNHDAMYWYRQDPGQGLRLIYYSQIVNDFQKGDIAEGYSVSREKKESFPLTVTSAQKNPTAFYLCASSMRQGNFHTEAFFGQGTRLTVV.

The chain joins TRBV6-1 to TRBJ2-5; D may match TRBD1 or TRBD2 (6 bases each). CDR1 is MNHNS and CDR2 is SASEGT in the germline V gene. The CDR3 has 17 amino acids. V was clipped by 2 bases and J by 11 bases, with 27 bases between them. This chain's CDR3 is CASSEIIWGDIMGEQYF. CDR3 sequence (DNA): TGTGCCAGCAGTGAAATAATTTGGGGGGACATAATGGGGGAGCAGTACTTC.

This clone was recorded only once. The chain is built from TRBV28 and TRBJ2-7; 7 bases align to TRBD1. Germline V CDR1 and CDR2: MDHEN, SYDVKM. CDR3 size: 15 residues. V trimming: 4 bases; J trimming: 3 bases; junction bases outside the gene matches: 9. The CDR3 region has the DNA TGTGCCAGCAGTTCCCCAAGACAGGGAAACTACGAGCAGTACTTC. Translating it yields CASSSPRQGNYEQYF.

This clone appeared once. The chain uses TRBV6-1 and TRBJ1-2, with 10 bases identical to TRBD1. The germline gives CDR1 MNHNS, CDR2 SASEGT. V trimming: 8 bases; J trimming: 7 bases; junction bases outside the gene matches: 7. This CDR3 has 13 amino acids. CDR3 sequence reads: CASPRDRGIGYTF. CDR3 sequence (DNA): TGTGCCAGCCCGAGGGACAGGGGTATTGGCTACACCTTC.

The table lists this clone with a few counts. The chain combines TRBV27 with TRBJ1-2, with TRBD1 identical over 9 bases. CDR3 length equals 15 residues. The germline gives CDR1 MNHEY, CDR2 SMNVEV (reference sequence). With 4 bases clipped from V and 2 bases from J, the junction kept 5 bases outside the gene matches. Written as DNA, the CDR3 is TGTGCCAGCAGTTCACAGGGGGCCGGGAACTATGGCTACACCTTC. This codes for CASSSQGAGNYGYTF.

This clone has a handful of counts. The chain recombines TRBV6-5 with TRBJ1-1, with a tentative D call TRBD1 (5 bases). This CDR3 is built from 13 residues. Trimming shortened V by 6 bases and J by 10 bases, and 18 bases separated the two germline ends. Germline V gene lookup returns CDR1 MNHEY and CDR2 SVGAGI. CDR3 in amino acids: CASSPDIGTGAFF. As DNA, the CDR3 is TGTGCCAGCAGCCCAGACATTGGGACCGGAGCTTTCTTT.

CDR3: CASSFGLGTDTQYF. The CDR3 DNA reads TGCGCCAGCAGCTTCGGACTTGGCACAGATACGCAGTATTTT. The V call is TRBV5-1, the J call TRBJ2-3, with D maybe TRBD2 (5 bases). V was trimmed by 2 bases and J by 1 base, leaving 8 bases between them. The CDR3 is made up of 14 amino acids. Germline CDR1 is SGHRS and CDR2 is YFSETQ.

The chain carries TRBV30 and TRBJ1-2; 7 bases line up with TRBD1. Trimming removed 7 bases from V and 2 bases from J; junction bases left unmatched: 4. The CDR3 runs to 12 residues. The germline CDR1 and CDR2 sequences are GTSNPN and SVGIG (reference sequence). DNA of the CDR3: TGTGCCTTTCCGACAGGGAACTATGGCTACACCTTC. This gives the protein CAFPTGNYGYTF.

The CDR3 region is CASSGGTDTQYF. In DNA, the CDR3 is TGTGCCAGCTCAGGGGGCACAGATACGCAGTATTTT. The V gene is TRBV7-9, the J gene TRBJ2-3; TRBD1 might be the D (6 bases). The CDR3 is 12 residues long. Germline V gene lookup returns CDR1 SEHNR and CDR2 FQNEAQ (reference sequence). The ends were cut back, 8 bases at V and 1 base at J, with 7 bases in the middle.

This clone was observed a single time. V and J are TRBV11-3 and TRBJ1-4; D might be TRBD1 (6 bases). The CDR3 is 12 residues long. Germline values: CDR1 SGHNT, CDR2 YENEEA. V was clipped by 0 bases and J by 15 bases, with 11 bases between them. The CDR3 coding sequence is TGTGCCAGCAGCTTAGAGACAGGCCGGTTGTTTTTT. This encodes CASSLETGRLFF.

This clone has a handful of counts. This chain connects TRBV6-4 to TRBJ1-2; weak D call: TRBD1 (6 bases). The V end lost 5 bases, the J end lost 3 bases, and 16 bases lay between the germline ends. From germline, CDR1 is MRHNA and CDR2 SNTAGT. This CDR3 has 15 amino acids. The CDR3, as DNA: TGTGCCAGCAGTCCATCGGACAGCCCTTACTATGGCTACACCTTC. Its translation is CASSPSDSPYYGYTF.

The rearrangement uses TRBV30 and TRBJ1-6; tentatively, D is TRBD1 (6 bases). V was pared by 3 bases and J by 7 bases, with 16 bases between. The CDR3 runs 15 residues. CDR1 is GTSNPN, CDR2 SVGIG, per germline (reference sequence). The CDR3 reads CAWSTQQGGNSPLHF. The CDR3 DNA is TGTGCCTGGAGCACCCAACAGGGCGGGAATTCACCCCTCCACTTT.

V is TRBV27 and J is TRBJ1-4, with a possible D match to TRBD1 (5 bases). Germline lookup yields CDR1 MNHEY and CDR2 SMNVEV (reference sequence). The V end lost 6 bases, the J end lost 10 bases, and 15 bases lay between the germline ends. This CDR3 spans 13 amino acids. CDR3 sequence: CASSQGGIGKLFF. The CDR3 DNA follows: TGTGCCAGCAGCCAGGGTGGGATTGGAAAACTGTTTTTT.

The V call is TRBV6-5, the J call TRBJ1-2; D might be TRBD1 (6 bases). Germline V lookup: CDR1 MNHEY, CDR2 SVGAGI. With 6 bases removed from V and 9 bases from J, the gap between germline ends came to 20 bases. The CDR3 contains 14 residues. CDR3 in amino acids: CASSTRGGAKSYTF. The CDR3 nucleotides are TGTGCCAGCAGCACTAGGGGGGGGGCCAAGAGCTACACCTTC.

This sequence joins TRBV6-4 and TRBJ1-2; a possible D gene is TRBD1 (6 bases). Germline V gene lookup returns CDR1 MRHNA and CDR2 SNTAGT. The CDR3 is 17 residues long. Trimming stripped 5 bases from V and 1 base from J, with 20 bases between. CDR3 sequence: CASSTPKYRDFNYGYTF. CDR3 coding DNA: TGTGCCAGCAGTACCCCGAAATACAGGGACTTTAACTATGGCTACACCTTC.

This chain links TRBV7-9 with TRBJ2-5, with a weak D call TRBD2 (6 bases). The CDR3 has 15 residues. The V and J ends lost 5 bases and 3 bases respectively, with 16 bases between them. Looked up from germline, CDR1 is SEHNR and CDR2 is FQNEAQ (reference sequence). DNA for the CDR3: TGTGCCAGCAGCCCCCGTCTGGGCGGGGAAGAGACCCAGTACTTC. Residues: CASSPRLGGEETQYF. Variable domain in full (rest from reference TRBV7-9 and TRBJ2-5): DTGVSQNPRHKITKRGQNVTFRCDPISEHNRLYWYRQTLGQGPEFLTYFQNEAQLEKSRLLSDRFSAERPKGSFSTLEIQRTEQGDSAMYLCASSPRLGGEETQYFGPGTRLLVL.

CDR3 nucleotide sequence: TGCGCCAGCAGCCACACTTCGGGCCTTGGGCCTCGCTATGGCTACACCTTC. This translates into CASSHTSGLGPRYGYTF. V usage is TRBV4-1 and J usage is TRBJ1-2; D gene unclear. Trimming removed 3 bases at V and 4 bases at J, with 21 bases between. The CDR3 runs 17 residues. Per germline, CDR1 MGHRA and CDR2 YSYEKL.

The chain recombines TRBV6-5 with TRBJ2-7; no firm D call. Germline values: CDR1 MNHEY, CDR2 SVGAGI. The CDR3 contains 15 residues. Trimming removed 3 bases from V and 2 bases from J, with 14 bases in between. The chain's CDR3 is CASSYLYAGPYEQYF. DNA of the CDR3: TGTGCCAGCAGTTATCTGTATGCAGGCCCCTACGAGCAGTACTTC.

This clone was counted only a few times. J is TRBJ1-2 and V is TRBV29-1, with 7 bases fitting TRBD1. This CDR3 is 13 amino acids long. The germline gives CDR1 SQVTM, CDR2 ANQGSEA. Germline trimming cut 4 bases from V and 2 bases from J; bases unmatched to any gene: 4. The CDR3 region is CSVGEGGNYGYTF. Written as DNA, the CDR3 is TGCAGCGTTGGGGAAGGGGGCAACTATGGCTACACCTTC.

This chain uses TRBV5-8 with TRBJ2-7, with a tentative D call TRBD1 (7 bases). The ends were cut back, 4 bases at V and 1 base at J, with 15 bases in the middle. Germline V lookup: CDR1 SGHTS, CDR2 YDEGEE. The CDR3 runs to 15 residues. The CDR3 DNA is TGTGCCAGCAGCCTTGGCGCAGGGGGGTCCTACGAGCAGTACTTC. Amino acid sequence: CASSLGAGGSYEQYF.

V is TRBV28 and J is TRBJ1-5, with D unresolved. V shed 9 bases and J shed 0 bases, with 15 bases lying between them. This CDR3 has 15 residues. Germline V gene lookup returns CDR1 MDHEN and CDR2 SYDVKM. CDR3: CASNSQSFSNQPQHF. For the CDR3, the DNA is TGTGCCAGTAACTCTCAGAGTTTTAGCAATCAGCCCCAGCATTTT.

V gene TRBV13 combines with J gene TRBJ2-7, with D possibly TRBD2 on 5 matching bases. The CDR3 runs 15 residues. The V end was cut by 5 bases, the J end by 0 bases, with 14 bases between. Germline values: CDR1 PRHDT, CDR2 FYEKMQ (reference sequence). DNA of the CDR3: TGTGCCAGCAGCGTAAAAAGGACTCTCTCCTACGAGCAGTACTTC. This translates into CASSVKRTLSYEQYF.

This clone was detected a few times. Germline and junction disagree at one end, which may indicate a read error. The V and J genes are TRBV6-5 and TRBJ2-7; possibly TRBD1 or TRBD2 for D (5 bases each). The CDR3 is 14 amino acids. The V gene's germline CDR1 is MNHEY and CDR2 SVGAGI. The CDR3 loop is CASSYSMLGDEQYF. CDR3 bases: TGCGCCAGCAGTTACTCGATGCTGGGGGACGAGCAGTACTTC.

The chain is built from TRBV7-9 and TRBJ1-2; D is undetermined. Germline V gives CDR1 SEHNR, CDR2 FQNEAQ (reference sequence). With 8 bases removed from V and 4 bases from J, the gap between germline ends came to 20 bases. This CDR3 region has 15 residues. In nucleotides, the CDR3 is TGTGCCAGCTTCTCCCAAAGTCACAGCCGCTATGGCTACACCTTC. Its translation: CASFSQSHSRYGYTF.

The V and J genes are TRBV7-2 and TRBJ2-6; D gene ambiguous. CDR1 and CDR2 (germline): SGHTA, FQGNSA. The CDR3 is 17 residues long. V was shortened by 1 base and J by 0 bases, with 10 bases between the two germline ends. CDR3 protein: CASSLVGGYSGANVLTF. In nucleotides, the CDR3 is TGTGCCAGCAGCTTAGTTGGCGGATACTCTGGGGCCAACGTCCTGACTTTC.

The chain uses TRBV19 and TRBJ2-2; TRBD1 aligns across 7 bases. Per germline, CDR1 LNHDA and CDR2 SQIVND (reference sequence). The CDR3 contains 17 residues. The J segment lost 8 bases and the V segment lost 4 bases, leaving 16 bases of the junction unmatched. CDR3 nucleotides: TGTGCCAGTAGTACTCCTCAAACAGGGGTCAGGAAAGGGGAGCTGTTTTTT. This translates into CASSTPQTGVRKGELFF.

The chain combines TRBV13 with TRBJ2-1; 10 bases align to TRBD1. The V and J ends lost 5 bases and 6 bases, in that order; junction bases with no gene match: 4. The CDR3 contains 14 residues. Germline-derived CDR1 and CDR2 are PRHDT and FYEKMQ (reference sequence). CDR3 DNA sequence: TGTGCCAGCAGCCCACGACAGGGGGCCAATGAGCAGTTCTTC. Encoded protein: CASSPRQGANEQFF.

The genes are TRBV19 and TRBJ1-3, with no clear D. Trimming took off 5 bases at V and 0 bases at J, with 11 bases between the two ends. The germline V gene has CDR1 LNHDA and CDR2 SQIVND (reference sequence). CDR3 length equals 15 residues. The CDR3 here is CASSLGRSSGNTIYF. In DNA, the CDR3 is TGTGCCAGTAGTTTGGGGAGGAGCTCTGGAAACACCATATATTTT.